These T cell receptor beta chains were read from a single sample in a study of blood T cell repertoires in COVID-19. Assay used: immunoSEQ multiplex PCR; TCRdb lists only in-frame clones, some missing. The sample lists around 160,000 clones, around 90% occurring once. The material sequenced was peripheral blood. These TCRs come from a man aged 55 to 69 with acute or convalescent COVID-19. Both conserved end residues are part of each CDR3.

J gene,V gene,CDR3 length,CDR3 protein
TRBJ1-5,TRBV30,16,CAWSPSGLSVYQPQHF
TRBJ2-1,TRBV7-2,14,CASSPGLTSNEQFF
TRBJ1-4,TRBV30,15,CAWSTIRTGLGKLFF
TRBJ2-5,TRBV4-3,15,CASSQPGVGGETQYF
TRBJ2-7,TRBV7-8,17,CASSLLLGTGYSYEQYF
TRBJ1-2,TRBV19,14,CASSIDPDRTPSGF
TRBJ1-5,TRBV5-6,14,CASSLGQYYQPQHF
TRBJ2-7,TRBV2,16,CASSPDRGRNSYEQYF
TRBJ2-1,TRBV29-1,14,CSALRGVSYNEQFF
TRBJ1-4,TRBV7-9,18,CASSLGTAYTATNEKLFF
TRBJ2-3,TRBV4-1,17,CASSQERGAKTTDTQYF